One and the same sample provided the 22 T cell receptor beta chains below, sequenced in a study of CD8+ T cells in alopecia areata (dated by TCRdb to the late 2010s). The library was generated by the immunoSEQ multiplex PCR assay. RNA was extracted from all samples and reverse transcribed into cDNA, which served as template for TCR sequencing. TCRdb obtained this table from immuneACCESS and retained in-frame rearrangements with V and J assigned. These tables miss some clones; where compared with another copy, unresolved V genes account for less than half of the shortfall, and the remainder is unexplained. The sample data list about 190,000 clones, and 55% to 70% of these were observed just once. Around 4.3% of the sample is taken by the ten largest. In the paper's terms, the time point label means: roughly 27 days on oral tofacitinib. Reading the label with the study, this specimen's treatment or condition is: oral pan-JAK inhibitor, 5-10 mg twice daily.

Here the sequenced sample was CD4+ T cells sorted from blood, taken at week 4, from a patient treated with tofacitinib. These receptors came from a human donor with alopecia areata.

This clone was detected only a few times. The chain combines TRBV30 with TRBJ1-2; TRBD1 might be the D (5 bases). Germline V gives CDR1 GTSNPN, CDR2 SVGIG (reference sequence). The CDR3 is 14 residues long. V lost 3 bases to trimming and J lost 7 bases, with 18 bases between them. The CDR3 reads CAWRPKGPGGGYTF. In nucleotides, the CDR3 is TGTGCCTGGAGACCTAAAGGCCCCGGGGGTGGCTACACCTTC.

This chain joins TRBV4-3 and TRBJ1-1; D possibly corresponds to TRBD1 (6 bases). The germline V gene has CDR1 LGHNA and CDR2 YSLEER. This CDR3 is built from 12 residues. Trimming took 0 bases from V and 7 from J, leaving 6 bases between them. The CDR3 DNA reads as TGCGCCAGCAGCCAAGACAGGGGTGAAGCTTTCTTT. This gives the protein CASSQDRGEAFF.

The gene calls are TRBV2 and TRBJ2-5; D tentatively fits TRBD1 or TRBD2 (6 bases each). V was shortened by 11 bases and J by 4 bases, with 17 bases between the two germline ends. The CDR3 consists of 13 residues. CDR1 and CDR2 (germline): SNHLY, FYNNEI. The CDR3 protein is CAAARGRVETQYF. CDR3 sequence (DNA): TGTGCCGCGGCCCGGGGGCGCGTAGAGACCCAGTACTTC.

This chain joins TRBV5-6 and TRBJ1-2; tentatively, D is TRBD1 (6 bases). V was trimmed by 6 bases and J by 5 bases, leaving 14 bases between them. Looked up from germline, CDR1 is SGHDT and CDR2 is YYEEEE. This CDR3 has 13 amino acids. As DNA, the CDR3 is TGTGCCAGCAAGACGGACAGCATTTATGGCTACACCTTC. It translates to CASKTDSIYGYTF.

This rearrangement joins TRBV29-1 to TRBJ2-3; 8 bases map to TRBD2. CDR1 is SQVTM and CDR2 is ANQGSEA in the germline V gene. The V segment lost 1 base and the J segment 7 bases; nucleotides outside the gene matches: 25. The CDR3 is 20 amino acids. Here the CDR3 reads CSVEGPRRGAAWGFDYTQYF. The DNA for the CDR3 is TGCAGCGTTGAAGGCCCGCGGCGGGGGGCCGCTTGGGGGTTTGATTATACGCAGTATTTT.

The chain is built from TRBV6-5 and TRBJ1-2; tentative D call: TRBD1 (5 bases). The V and J ends lost 5 bases and 5 bases respectively, with 12 bases between them. Germline lookup yields CDR1 MNHEY and CDR2 SVGAGI. The CDR3 is made up of 13 amino acids. This CDR3 is CASSLTGDYGYTF. DNA of the CDR3: TGTGCCAGCAGTCTCACAGGAGATTATGGCTACACCTTC.

A remark on this clone: A junction boundary mismatches the germline segment, possibly from a read error. The V call is TRBV7-7, the J call TRBJ2-5, with 10 nucleotides matching TRBD1. Germline V gives CDR1 SSHAT, CDR2 FNYEAQ (reference sequence). The CDR3 is made up of 15 amino acids. The CDR3 DNA follows: TGTGCTAGCAGCTCCGGACAGGGGGTCCAAGAGACCCAGTACTTC. Encoded protein: CASSSGQGVQETQYF.

The genes are TRBV7-2 and TRBJ2-7; 9 bases line up with TRBD1. V lost 1 base, J lost 4 bases, and 5 bases stayed unmatched. CDR3 length equals 15 residues. Germline V CDR1 and CDR2: SGHTA, FQGNSA. CDR3 loop: CASSLEGGTGYEQYF. The CDR3, as DNA: TGTGCCAGCAGCTTAGAGGGGGGGACAGGGTACGAGCAGTACTTC.

This chain joins TRBV2 and TRBJ2-4, with no clear D. Germline V gives CDR1 SNHLY, CDR2 FYNNEI. V was trimmed by 4 bases and J by 5 bases, leaving 3 bases between them. The length of the CDR3 is 11 residues. CDR3 nucleotides: TGTGCCAGCAGTGGGGAAAACATTCAGTACTTC. This sequence encodes CASSGENIQYF.

CDR3 sequence: CAWSVLYNEQFF. For the CDR3, the DNA is TGTGCCTGGAGTGTATTATACAATGAGCAGTTCTTC. The chain recombines TRBV30 with TRBJ2-1, with D unclear. This CDR3 comprises 12 residues. Per the germline V gene, CDR1 is GTSNPN and CDR2 is SVGIG (reference sequence). Trimming shortened V by 0 bases and J by 4 bases, and 4 bases separated the two germline ends.

This clone occurred a few times. The gene calls are TRBV5-1 and TRBJ1-6; TRBD1 is a possible D gene (5 bases). The CDR3 is made up of 15 amino acids. Germline CDR1 and CDR2: SGHRS and YFSETQ. The V end lost 0 bases, the J end lost 9 bases, and 13 bases lay between the germline ends. CDR3 nucleotide sequence: TGCGCCAGCAGCTTGGATTCAGGGATATCTTCACCCCTCCACTTT. Its protein product is CASSLDSGISSPLHF.

The chain uses TRBV2 and TRBJ1-2; D remains ambiguous. CDR1 SNHLY and CDR2 FYNNEI come from the germline V gene. CDR3 length: 13 residues. V shed 5 bases and J shed 6 bases, with 13 bases lying between them. The CDR3 loop is CASSLGPGNGYTF. CDR3 DNA sequence: TGTGCCAGCAGTCTCGGGCCTGGAAATGGCTACACCTTC.

V gene TRBV25-1 combines with J gene TRBJ2-2; D is uncertain. The CDR3 is made up of 13 amino acids. Trimming removed 3 bases from V and 2 bases from J, with 4 bases in between. Germline loops: CDR1 MGHDK, CDR2 SYGVNS. The chain's CDR3 is CASSDYNTGELFF. CDR3 bases: TGTGCCAGCAGTGACTACAACACCGGGGAGCTGTTTTTT.

The chain has TRBV18 and TRBJ1-2; D not resolved. The V end lost 3 bases, the J end lost 6 bases, and 11 bases lay between the germline ends. The CDR3 consists of 13 residues. Germline V CDR1 and CDR2: KGHSH, LQKENI. The CDR3 DNA reads as TGTGCCAGCTCACCTCTAGAGGAGGATGGCTACACCTTC. Its translation: CASSPLEEDGYTF.

This clone showed up just a few times. The gene calls are TRBV5-6 and TRBJ2-7; D is unclear. Trimming removed 1 base at V and 5 bases at J, with 7 bases between. The CDR3 loop spans 12 amino acids. Germline V lookup: CDR1 SGHDT, CDR2 YYEEEE. This chain's CDR3 is CASSLYGHEQYF. The CDR3 nucleotides are TGTGCCAGCAGCTTGTATGGCCACGAGCAGTACTTC. Full variable domain (outside the CDR3, taken from reference TRBV5-6 and TRBJ2-7): DAGVTQSPTHLIKTRGQQVTLRCSPKSGHDTVSWYQQALGQGPQFIFQYYEEEERQRGNFPDRFSGHQFPNYSSELNVNALLLGDSALYLCASSLYGHEQYFGPGTRLTVT.

The chain has TRBV30 and TRBJ1-1; a possible D gene is TRBD1 (6 bases). Germline V lookup: CDR1 GTSNPN, CDR2 SVGIG (reference sequence). The CDR3 spans 13 residues. V shed 3 bases and J shed 1 base, with 9 bases lying between them. The CDR3: CAWSRDTNTEAFF. The CDR3 DNA reads as TGTGCCTGGAGCCGGGACACGAACACTGAAGCTTTCTTT.

The gene calls are TRBV7-8 and TRBJ1-6, with 7 bases lining up with TRBD1. J gave up 4 bases and V 5 bases, and 5 bases lay outside the gene matches. Germline V gene data show CDR1 as SGHVS and CDR2 as FQNEAQ. The CDR3 covers 15 residues. The CDR3 is CASSPQTGYNSPLHF. CDR3 nucleotide sequence: TGTGCCAGCAGCCCACAGACAGGGTATAATTCACCCCTCCACTTT.

J is TRBJ1-4 and V is TRBV6-6; D ambiguous. CDR3 size: 14 residues. Trimming stripped 6 bases from V and 0 bases from J, with 8 bases between. CDR1 and CDR2 (germline): MNHNY, SVGAGI (reference sequence). The CDR3 nucleotides are TGTGCCAGCAGGCCGGGAGCAACTAATGAAAAACTGTTTTTT. It is translated as CASRPGATNEKLFF.

The chain carries TRBV5-1 and TRBJ2-1; D might be TRBD2 (6 bases). Deletions cut 4 bases from V and 5 bases from J, with 16 bases between. CDR3 length equals 15 residues. Germline V gene data show CDR1 as SGHRS and CDR2 as YFSETQ. The CDR3 bases are TGCGCCAGCAGCCTAGGTCCGGGACTCAACAATGAGCAGTTCTTC. This sequence encodes CASSLGPGLNNEQFF.

The chain links TRBV29-1 to TRBJ1-3; D unresolved. CDR1 is SQVTM and CDR2 is ANQGSEA in the germline V gene. V was shortened by 5 bases and J by 0 bases, with 11 bases between the two germline ends. CDR3 length: 14 amino acids. Here the CDR3 DNA reads TGCAGCGTTATCGGACGGCACTCTGGAAACACCATATATTTT. Amino acid sequence: CSVIGRHSGNTIYF.

This chain links TRBV14 with TRBJ1-1, with D maybe TRBD1 (5 bases). The CDR3 has 15 amino acids. The germline V and J ends were trimmed by 3 bases and 5 bases, with 16 bases remaining between them. CDR1 and CDR2 from the germline V gene are SGHDN and FVKESK. CDR3 DNA sequence: TGTGCCAGCAGCCAGATTAGCAGGGTAGGAACTGAAGCTTTCTTT. Translation gives CASSQISRVGTEAFF.

This clone was counted a single time. This chain joins TRBV4-1 and TRBJ2-3; 13 nucleotides line up with TRBD2. V dropped 3 bases and J dropped 1; count of bases not matched to a gene: 7. CDR3 length: 18 amino acids. Germline V gives CDR1 MGHRA, CDR2 YSYEKL. The DNA for the CDR3 is TGCGCCAGCAGCCACCTGACTAGCGGGGGGCCCGGCACAGATACGCAGTATTTT. It encodes CASSHLTSGGPGTDTQYF.